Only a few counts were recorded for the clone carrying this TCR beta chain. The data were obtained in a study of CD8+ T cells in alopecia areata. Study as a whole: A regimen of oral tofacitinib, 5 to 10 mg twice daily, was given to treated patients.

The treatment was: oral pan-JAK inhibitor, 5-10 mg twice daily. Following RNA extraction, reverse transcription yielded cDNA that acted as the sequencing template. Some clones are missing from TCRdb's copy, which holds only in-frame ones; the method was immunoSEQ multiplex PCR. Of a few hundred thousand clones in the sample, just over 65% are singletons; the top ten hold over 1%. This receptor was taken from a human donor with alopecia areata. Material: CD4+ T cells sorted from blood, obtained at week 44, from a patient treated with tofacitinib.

The CDR3 is CASSSTTGTGQPSSYNEQFF. DNA of the CDR3: TGCGCCAGCAGCTCGACGACGGGGACAGGGCAACCGAGCTCCTACAATGAGCAGTTCTTC. The chain recombines TRBV5-1 with TRBJ2-1; TRBD1 matches at 9 bases. CDR3 length: 20 amino acids. V lost 3 bases, J lost 0 bases, and 16 bases stayed unmatched. Per the germline V gene, CDR1 is SGHRS and CDR2 is YFSETQ.